Reported below is one T cell receptor beta chain. TCRdb fed the 5' RACE reads into MiXCR, producing one record per CDR3 protein. Here the sample spans hundreds of thousands of distinct CDR3 sequences, roughly 20% being singletons. These data are taken from a study of identical twins. The data were also submitted as part of a second study, on T cells expressing NK-cell markers.

The sample taken for sequencing was PBMCs. The sequence came from a woman under 30 in good health.

The CDR3, as DNA: TGTGCCAGCAGCAGGGGGAGCGGAGGGGAGATTGAAAAACTGTTTTTT. This translates into CASSRGSGGEIEKLFF. The V and J genes are TRBV7-9 and TRBJ1-4, with D tentatively TRBD1 (6 bases). Per germline, CDR1 SEHNR and CDR2 FQNEAQ (reference sequence). The V end was cut by 5 bases, the J end by 7 bases, with 20 bases between. This CDR3 has 16 amino acids.